These T cell receptor beta chains were read from a single sample in a study of shared clonotypes between healthy human individuals. Produced via immunoSEQ multiplex PCR; TCRdb's table is partial and in-frame only. The table includes 2,100,000 or so clones, 95% detected once. The sample comprised naive CD4+ T cells sorted from blood. These receptors came from a man aged 18 to 35 in good health. Both conserved end residues are part of each CDR3. The D gene is left open where the match is weak. Clone size appears in some rows only: once, few, many, or a class for an expanded clone.

D gene,clone size,V gene,CDR3 protein
TRBD2,.,TRBV10-3,CAISVGSGGYTDTQYF
.,.,TRBV29-1,CSALRQGSYEQYF
TRBD1,few,TRBV7-9,CASSSGQGRNQPQHF
.,once,TRBV10-3,CAISDEGGYGYTF
TRBD2,.,TRBV6-1,CASSEARLATYEQYF
.,.,TRBV30,CAWRTANTGELFF
.,.,TRBV5-1,CASSEEQGEQYF
TRBD2,.,TRBV9,CASSVVTSGSIDTQYF
TRBD1,.,TRBV5-1,CASNQGGVGNTIYF
TRBD1,.,TRBV2,CASRRDRVNSPLHF